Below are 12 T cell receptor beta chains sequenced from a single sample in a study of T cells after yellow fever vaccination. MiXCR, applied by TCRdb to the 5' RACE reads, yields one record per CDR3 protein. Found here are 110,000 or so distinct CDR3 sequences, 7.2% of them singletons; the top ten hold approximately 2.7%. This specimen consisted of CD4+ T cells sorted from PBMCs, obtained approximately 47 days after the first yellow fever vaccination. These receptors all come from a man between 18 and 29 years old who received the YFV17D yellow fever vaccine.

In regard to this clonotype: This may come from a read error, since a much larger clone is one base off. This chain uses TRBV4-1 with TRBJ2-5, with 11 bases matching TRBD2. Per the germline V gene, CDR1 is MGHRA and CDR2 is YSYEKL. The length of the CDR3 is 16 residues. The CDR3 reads CTSSQDRLAGQETQYF. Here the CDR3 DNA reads TGCACCAGCAGCCAAGACAGACTAGCGGGGCAAGAGACCCAGTACTTC.

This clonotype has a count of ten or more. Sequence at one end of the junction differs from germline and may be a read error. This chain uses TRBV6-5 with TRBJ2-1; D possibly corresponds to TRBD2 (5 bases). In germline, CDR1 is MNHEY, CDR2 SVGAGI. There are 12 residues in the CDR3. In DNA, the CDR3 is TGTGCCAGCAGTCACTCTAGCTCTGAGCAGTTCTTC. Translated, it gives CASSHSSSEQFF.

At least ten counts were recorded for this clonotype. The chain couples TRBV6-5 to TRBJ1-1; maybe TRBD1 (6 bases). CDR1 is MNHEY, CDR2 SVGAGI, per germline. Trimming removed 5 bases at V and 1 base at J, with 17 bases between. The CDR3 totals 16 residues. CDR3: CASSPLGGRGNTEAFF. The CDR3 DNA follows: TGTGCCAGCAGTCCGTTGGGGGGGCGAGGGAACACTGAAGCTTTCTTT.

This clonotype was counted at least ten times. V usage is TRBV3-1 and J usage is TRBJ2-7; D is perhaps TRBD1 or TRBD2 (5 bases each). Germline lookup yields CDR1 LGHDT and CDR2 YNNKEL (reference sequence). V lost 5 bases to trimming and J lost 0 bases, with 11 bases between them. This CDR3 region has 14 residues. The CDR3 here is CASSNRGSSYEQYV. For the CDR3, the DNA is TGTGCCAGCAGCAACCGGGGCTCCTCCTACGAGCAGTACGTC.

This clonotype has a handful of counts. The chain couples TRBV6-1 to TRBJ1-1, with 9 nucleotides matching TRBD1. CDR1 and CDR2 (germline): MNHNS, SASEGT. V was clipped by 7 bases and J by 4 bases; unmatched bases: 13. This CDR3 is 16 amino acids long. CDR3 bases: TGTGCCAGCAACCCTACACCGGGACAGGGAGTCACTGAAGCTTTCTTT. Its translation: CASNPTPGQGVTEAFF.

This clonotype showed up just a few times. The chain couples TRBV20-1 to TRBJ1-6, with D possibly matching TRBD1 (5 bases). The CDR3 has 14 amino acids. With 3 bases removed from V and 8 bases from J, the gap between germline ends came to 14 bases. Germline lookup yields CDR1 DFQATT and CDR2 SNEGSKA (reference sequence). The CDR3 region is CSASLRDGYSPLHF. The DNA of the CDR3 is TGCAGTGCTAGCCTTAGGGACGGATATTCACCCCTCCACTTT.

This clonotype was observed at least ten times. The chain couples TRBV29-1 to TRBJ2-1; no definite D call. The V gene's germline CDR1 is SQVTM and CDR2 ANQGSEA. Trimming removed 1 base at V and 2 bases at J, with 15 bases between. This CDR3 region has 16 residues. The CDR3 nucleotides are TGCAGCGTTGAAGGGGCAGCTACTTGGCCCTACAATGAGCAGTTCTTC. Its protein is CSVEGAATWPYNEQFF.

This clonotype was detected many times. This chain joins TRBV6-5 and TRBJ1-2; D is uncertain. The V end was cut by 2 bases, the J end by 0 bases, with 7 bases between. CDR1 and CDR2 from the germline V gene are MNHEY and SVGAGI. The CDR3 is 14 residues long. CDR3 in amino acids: CASSYSSANYGYTF. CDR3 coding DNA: TGTGCCAGCAGTTACAGCTCAGCTAACTATGGCTACACCTTC.

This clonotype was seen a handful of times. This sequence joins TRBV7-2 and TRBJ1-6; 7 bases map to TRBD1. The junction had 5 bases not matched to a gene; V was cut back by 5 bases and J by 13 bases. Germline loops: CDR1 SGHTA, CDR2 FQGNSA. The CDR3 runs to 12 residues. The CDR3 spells CASSLPGQPLHF. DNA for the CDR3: TGTGCCAGCAGCCTCCCGGGACAGCCCCTCCACTTT.

CDR3 sequence (DNA): TGTGCCAACAGCCCCCCAACGGGCAGGGCGAACCAAGAGACCCAGTACTTC. It encodes CANSPPTGRANQETQYF. The chain uses TRBV12-3 or TRBV12-4 and TRBJ2-5; TRBD1 is a possible D gene (5 bases). V lost 10 bases and J 0 bases, leaving 24 bases between the germline ends. The CDR3 spans 17 residues.

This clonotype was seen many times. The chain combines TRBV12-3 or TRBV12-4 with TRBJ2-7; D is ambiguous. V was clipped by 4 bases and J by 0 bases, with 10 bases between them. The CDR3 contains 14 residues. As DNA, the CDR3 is TGTGCCAGCAGTTGGCAGCCTGTCTCCTACGAGCAGTACTTC. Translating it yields CASSWQPVSYEQYF.

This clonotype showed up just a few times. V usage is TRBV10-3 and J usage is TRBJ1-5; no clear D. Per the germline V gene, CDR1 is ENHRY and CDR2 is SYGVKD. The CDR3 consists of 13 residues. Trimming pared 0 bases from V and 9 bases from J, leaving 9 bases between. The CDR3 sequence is CAISESIVSPQHF. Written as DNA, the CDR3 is TGTGCCATCAGTGAGTCGATTGTATCGCCCCAGCATTTT.